This entry describes one T cell receptor beta chain. This specimen belongs to a study of PD-1 blockade in mismatch repair-deficient tumors. The data were produced by immunoSEQ multiplex PCR, yet TCRdb's version contains in-frame clones alone and is incomplete. The sample carries around 130,000 clones, 88% recorded once. This CDR3 comprises 18 residues. Trimming removed 1 base from V and 0 bases from J; junction bases left unmatched: 5. Germline CDR1 is MNHNS and CDR2 is SASEGT. The receptor comes from an adult with mismatch repair-deficient cancer. The sample was peripheral blood, taken 70 to 73 weeks after starting pembrolizumab. The chain recombines TRBV6-1 with TRBJ2-4; 11 positions match TRBD2. Written as DNA, the CDR3 is TGTGCCAGCAGTGAAGTACTAGCGGGGGTTCTAGCCAAAAACATTCAGTACTTC. This translates into CASSEVLAGVLAKNIQYF.